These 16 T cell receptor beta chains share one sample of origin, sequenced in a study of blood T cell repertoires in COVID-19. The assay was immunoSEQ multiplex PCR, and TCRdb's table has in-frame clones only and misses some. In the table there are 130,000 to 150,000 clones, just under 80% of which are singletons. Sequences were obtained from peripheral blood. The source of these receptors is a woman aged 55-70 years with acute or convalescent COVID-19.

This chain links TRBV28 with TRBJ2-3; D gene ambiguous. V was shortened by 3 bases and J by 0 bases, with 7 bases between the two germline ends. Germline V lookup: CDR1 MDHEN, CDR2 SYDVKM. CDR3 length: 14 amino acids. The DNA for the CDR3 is TGTGCCAGCAGTTTTGAGCCTAGCACAGATACGCAGTATTTT. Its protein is CASSFEPSTDTQYF.

This CDR3 reads CASRKGPYEQYF. The CDR3 DNA sequence: TGTGCCAGCAGAAAGGGGCCCTACGAGCAGTACTTC. The chain has TRBV27 and TRBJ2-7, with a weak D call TRBD1 (5 bases). The CDR3 extends over 12 amino acids. The germline CDR1 and CDR2 sequences are MNHEY and SMNVEV (reference sequence). V lost 6 bases, J lost 2 bases, and 8 bases lay in between.

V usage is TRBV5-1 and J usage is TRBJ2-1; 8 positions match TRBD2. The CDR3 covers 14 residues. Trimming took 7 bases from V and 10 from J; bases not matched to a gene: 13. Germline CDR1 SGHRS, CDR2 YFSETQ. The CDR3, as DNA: TGCGCCAGCCGGGAGGGGTCCCTTACCCCGGAGCAGTTCTTC. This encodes CASREGSLTPEQFF.

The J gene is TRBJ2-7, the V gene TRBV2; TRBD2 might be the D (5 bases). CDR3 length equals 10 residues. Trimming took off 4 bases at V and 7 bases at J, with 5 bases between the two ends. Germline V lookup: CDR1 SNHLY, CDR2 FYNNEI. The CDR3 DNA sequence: TGTGCCAGCAGTGCGGGGGAGCAGTACTTC. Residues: CASSAGEQYF. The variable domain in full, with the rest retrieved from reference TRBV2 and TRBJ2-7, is EPEVTQTPSHQVTQMGQEVILRCVPISNHLYFYWYRQILGQKVEFLVSFYNNEISEKSEIFDDQFSVERPDGSNFTLKIRSTKLEDSAMYFCASSAGEQYFGPGTRLTVT.

The chain's CDR3 is CASSISGSANTEAFF. The CDR3 bases are TGTGCCAGTAGTATTTCAGGGTCTGCGAACACTGAAGCTTTCTTT. The gene calls are TRBV19 and TRBJ1-1, with D possibly TRBD1 on 5 matching bases. Trimming shortened V by 3 bases and J by 1 base, and 12 bases separated the two germline ends. CDR3 length: 15 residues. Germline CDR1 and CDR2: LNHDA and SQIVND (reference sequence). The full variable domain, rest sourced from reference TRBV19 and TRBJ1-1, is DGGITQSPKYLFRKEGQNVTLSCEQNLNHDAMYWYRQDPGQGLRLIYYSQIVNDFQKGDIAEGYSVSREKKESFPLTVTSAQKNPTAFYLCASSISGSANTEAFFGQGTRLTVV.

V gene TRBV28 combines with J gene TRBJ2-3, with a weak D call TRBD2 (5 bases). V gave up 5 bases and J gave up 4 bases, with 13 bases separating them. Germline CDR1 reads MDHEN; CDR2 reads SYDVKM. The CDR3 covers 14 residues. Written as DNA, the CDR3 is TGTGCCAGCAGTATATTACAACTAGCAGATACGCAGTATTTT. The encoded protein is CASSILQLADTQYF.

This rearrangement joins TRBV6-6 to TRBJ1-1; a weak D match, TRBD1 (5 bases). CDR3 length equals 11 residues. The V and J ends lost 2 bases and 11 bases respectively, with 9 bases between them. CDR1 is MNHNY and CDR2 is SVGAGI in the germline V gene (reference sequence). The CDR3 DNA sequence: TGTGCCAGCAGTTACGGGCCAGGGGCTTTCTTT. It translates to CASSYGPGAFF.

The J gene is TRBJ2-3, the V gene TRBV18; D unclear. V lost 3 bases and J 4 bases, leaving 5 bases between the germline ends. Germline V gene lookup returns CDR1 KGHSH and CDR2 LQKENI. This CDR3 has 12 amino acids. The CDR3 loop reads CASSPPADTQYF. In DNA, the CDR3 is TGTGCCAGCTCACCCCCAGCAGATACGCAGTATTTT.

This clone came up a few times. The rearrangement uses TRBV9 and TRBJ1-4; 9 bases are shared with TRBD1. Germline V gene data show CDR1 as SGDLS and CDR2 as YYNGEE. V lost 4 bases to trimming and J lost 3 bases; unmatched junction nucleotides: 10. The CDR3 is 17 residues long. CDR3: CASSIGTGRLANEKLFF. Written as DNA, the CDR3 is TGTGCCAGCAGCATCGGGACAGGGCGTCTGGCTAATGAAAAACTGTTTTTT.

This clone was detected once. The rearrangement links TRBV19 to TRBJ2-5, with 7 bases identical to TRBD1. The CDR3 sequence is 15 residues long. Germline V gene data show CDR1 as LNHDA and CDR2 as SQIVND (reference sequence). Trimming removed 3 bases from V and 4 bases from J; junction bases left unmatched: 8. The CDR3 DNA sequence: TGTGCCAGTAGTATCGGGTCGACAGGGTCAGAGACCCAGTACTTC. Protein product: CASSIGSTGSETQYF.

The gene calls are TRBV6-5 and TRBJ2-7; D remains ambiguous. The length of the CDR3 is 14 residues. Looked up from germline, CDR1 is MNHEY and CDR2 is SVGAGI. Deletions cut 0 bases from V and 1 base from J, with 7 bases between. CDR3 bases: TGTGCCAGCAGTTACTCATACAGATCCTACGAGCAGTACTTC. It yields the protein CASSYSYRSYEQYF.

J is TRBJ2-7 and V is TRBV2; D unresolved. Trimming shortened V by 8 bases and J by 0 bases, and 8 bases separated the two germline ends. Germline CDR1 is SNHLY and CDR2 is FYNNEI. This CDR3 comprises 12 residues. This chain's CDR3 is CASYYSSYEQYF. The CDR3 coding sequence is TGTGCCAGCTATTACTCCTCCTACGAGCAGTACTTC.

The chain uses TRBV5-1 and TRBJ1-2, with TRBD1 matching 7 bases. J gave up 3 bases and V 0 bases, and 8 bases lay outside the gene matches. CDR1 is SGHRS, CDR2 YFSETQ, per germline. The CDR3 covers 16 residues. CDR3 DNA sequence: TGCGCCAGCAGCTTGGTAGGGGGCGCGTCATACTATGGCTACACCTTC. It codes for CASSLVGGASYYGYTF.

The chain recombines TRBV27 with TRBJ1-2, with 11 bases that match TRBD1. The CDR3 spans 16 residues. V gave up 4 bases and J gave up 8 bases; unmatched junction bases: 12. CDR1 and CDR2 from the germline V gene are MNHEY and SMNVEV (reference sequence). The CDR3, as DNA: TGTGCCAGCAGTTCGAAAAGGACAGGGGGCGCGGGAGGCTACACCTTC. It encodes CASSSKRTGGAGGYTF.

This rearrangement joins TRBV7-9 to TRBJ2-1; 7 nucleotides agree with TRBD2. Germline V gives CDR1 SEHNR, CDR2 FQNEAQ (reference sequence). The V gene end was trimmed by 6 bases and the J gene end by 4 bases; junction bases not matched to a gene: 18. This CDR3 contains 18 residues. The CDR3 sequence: CASSRGPAGRGAYNEQFF. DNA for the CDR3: TGTGCCAGCAGTAGGGGACCAGCGGGGAGAGGAGCGTACAATGAGCAGTTCTTC.

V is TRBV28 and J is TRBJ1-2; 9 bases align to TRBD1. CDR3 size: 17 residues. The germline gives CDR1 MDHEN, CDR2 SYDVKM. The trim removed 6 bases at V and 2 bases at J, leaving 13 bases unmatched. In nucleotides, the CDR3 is TGTGCCAGCAGCCCGACAACCGGACAGGGGAGAAACTATGGCTACACCTTC. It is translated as CASSPTTGQGRNYGYTF.